This is a list of T cell receptor beta chains from one sample in a study of cytomegalovirus exposure and HLA in healthy donors. Data came from immunoSEQ multiplex PCR; TCRdb stores just in-frame clones and leaves some out. The sample lists 100,000 to 150,000 clones; 78% were seen once. Sequenced: PBMCs. These receptor sequences come from a middle-aged woman in good health and CMV-seronegative. The CDR3 runs from the conserved cysteine through the conserved F or W. The D gene is left open where the match is weak. Clone size is not always given. Where it is, it says once, few, many or a class for expanded clones.

V gene	J gene	clone size	D gene	CDR3 protein	CDR3 DNA
TRBV6-6	TRBJ1-3	.	.	CASSPRDISGNTIYF	TGTGCCAGCAGTCCCAGGGACATTTCCGGAAACACCATATATTTT
TRBV28	TRBJ2-7	few	TRBD2	CASSLSASGRVQYF	TGTGCCAGCAGTTTATCAGCTAGCGGACGTGTGCAGTACTTC
TRBV6-6	TRBJ2-1	.	TRBD1	CASSYPRTGSHNEQFF	TGTGCCAGCAGTTACCCCCGGACAGGTTCCCACAATGAGCAGTTCTTC
TRBV11-2	TRBJ2-4	.	.	CASSSVRGLANIQYF	TGTGCCAGCAGCTCTGTTAGGGGGTTAGCGAACATTCAGTACTTC
TRBV6-1	TRBJ2-7	few	.	CASSGGAGTSYEQYF	TGTGCCAGCAGTGGTGGTGCGGGTACCTCCTACGAGCAGTACTTC
TRBV15	TRBJ2-3	.	TRBD2	CATSRFLAGGLADTQYF	TGTGCCACCAGCAGGTTCTTAGCGGGAGGGCTGGCAGATACGCAGTATTTT
TRBV27	TRBJ1-1	few	.	CASSFRENTEAFF	TGTGCCAGCAGTTTTAGAGAAAACACTGAAGCTTTCTTT
TRBV19	TRBJ2-2	few	.	CASSMGVSGELFF	TGTGCCAGTAGTATGGGCGTCTCCGGGGAGCTGTTTTTT
TRBV6-6	TRBJ2-5	.	TRBD2	CASSHGGRGRVETQYF	TGTGCCAGCAGTCACGGCGGCCGCGGGAGAGTAGAGACCCAGTACTTC
TRBV9	TRBJ2-5	.	.	CASSVGLQETQYF	TGTGCCAGCAGCGTAGGGCTCCAAGAGACCCAGTACTTC
TRBV27	TRBJ1-6	.	TRBD1	CASSHRDRFTSSYNSPLHF	TGTGCCAGCAGTCACCGGGACAGGTTTACTAGCTCCTATAATTCACCCCTCCACTTT